This T cell receptor beta chain was observed in a study of blood T cell repertoires in COVID-19. Some clones are missing from TCRdb's copy, which holds only in-frame ones; the method was immunoSEQ multiplex PCR. The sample shows around 250,000 clones, around 84% of them seen only once. V shed 5 bases and J 3 bases; nucleotides not matched to a gene: 4. The CDR3 has 13 residues. CDR1 SGHRS and CDR2 YFSETQ come from the germline V gene. The sample comprised peripheral blood. The receptor was isolated from a woman in her thirties or forties who had recovered from COVID-19. This rearrangement joins TRBV5-1 to TRBJ2-5; 7 bases line up with TRBD2. CDR3 bases: TGCGCCAGCAGACTGGGGGGGAAAGAGACCCAGTACTTC. Translated, it gives CASRLGGKETQYF.